Sequencing of this TCR beta chain was carried out in a study of cytomegalovirus exposure and HLA in healthy donors. Generated by immunoSEQ multiplex PCR, the TCRdb table keeps only in-frame clones and is missing some. The data hold about 88,000 clones, with almost 85% observed a single time. As to this clone: Its cognate antigen is unknown.

Trimming pared 10 bases from V and 2 bases from J, leaving 10 bases between. This CDR3 is built from 12 residues. The germline gives CDR1 MDHEN, CDR2 SYDVKM. Whole-study results and caveats: The study labeled approximately 150 TCR beta chains cytomegalovirus-associated. It was reportedly the case that the classifier diagnosed cytomegalovirus status with high specificity and sensitivity.

The donors were members of the validation cohort, which comprised 90 to 150 subjects and was separate from the first cohort of roughly 700 subjects. The V call is TRBV28, the J call TRBJ2-3; D unresolved. The TCR comes from a young woman in good health and CMV-seropositive. The specimen sequenced was PBMCs. CDR3: CATWRPTDTQYF. The DNA of the CDR3 is TGTGCCACGTGGCGGCCCACAGATACGCAGTATTTT.